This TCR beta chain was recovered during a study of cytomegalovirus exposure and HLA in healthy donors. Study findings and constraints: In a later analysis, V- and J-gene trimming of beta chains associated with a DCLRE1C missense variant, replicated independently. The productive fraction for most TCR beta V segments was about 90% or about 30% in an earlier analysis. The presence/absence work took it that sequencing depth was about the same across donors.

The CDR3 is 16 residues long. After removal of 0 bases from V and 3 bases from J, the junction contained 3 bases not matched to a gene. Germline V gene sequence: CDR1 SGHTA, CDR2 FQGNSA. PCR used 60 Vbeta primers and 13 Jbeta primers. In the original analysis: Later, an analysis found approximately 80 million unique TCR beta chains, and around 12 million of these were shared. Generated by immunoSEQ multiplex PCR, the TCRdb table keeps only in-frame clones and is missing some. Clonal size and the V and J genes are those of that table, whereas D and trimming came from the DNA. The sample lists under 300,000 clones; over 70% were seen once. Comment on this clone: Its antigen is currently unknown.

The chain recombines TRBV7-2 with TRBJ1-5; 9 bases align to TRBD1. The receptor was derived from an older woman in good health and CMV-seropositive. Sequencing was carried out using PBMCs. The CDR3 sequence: CASSLAGTGINQPQHF. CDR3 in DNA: TGTGCCAGCAGCTTAGCGGGGACAGGGATCAATCAGCCCCAGCATTTT.